Shown below are 16 T cell receptor beta chains from a single sample sequenced in a study of lung T cells in sarcoidosis with Löfgren's syndrome. TCRdb passed the reads through MiXCR, listing each CDR3 protein once. The data show 7,000 to 9,000 distinct CDR3 sequences, with about 21% seen just once and around 23% held by the top ten. Sequences were obtained from CD4+ T cells from bronchoalveolar lavage fluid. Receptors were obtained from a human donor with sarcoidosis (Löfgren's syndrome or another form), or a control subject (not recorded which).

The chain carries TRBV6-6 and TRBJ2-1, with 9 bases aligning to TRBD2. From germline, CDR1 is MNHNY and CDR2 SVGAGI (reference sequence). Trimming took 0 bases from V and 10 from J; bases not matched to a gene: 10. The CDR3 has 16 amino acids. The CDR3 bases are TGTGCCAGCAGTTACTCGCCTCGCGGGGGGGCTGGGGAGCAGTTCTTC. Translation: CASSYSPRGGAGEQFF.

Only one count was recorded for this clonotype. A much larger clonotype is one base distant, so this may be a read error. V gene TRBV19 combines with J gene TRBJ1-3; D unclear. There are 13 residues in the CDR3. Germline values: CDR1 LNHDA, CDR2 SQIVND (reference sequence). The DNA for the CDR3 is TGTGCCAGTAGTCGGACTACTGGAAACGCCATATATTTT. It codes for CASSRTTGNAIYF.

With regard to this clonotype: A much larger clone differs from this one at a single base, so this may be a read error. The rearrangement joins TRBV6-1 to TRBJ2-5, with D uncertain. The V gene's germline CDR1 is MNHNS and CDR2 SASEGT. The CDR3 is made up of 15 amino acids. CDR3 in amino acids: CASSEKGFIQGTQYF. CDR3 sequence (DNA): TGTGCCAGCAGTGAAAAAGGTTTTATTCAAGGGACCCAGTACTTC.

V and J are TRBV19 and TRBJ1-2; D is ambiguous. Germline CDR1 reads LNHDA; CDR2 reads SQIVND (reference sequence). Trimming stripped 5 bases from V and 0 bases from J, with 13 bases between. The length of the CDR3 is 15 residues. The CDR3 here is CASSVRPDPNYGYTF. The CDR3 DNA reads as TGTGCCAGTAGTGTAAGGCCAGATCCTAACTATGGCTACACCTTC. The complete variable domain, with remaining parts taken from reference TRBV19 and TRBJ1-2, reads DGGITQSPKYLFRKEGQNVTLSCEQNLNHDAMYWYRQDPGQGLRLIYYSQIVNDFQKGDIAEGYSVSREKKESFPLTVTSAQKNPTAFYLCASSVRPDPNYGYTFGSGTRLTVV.

Concerning this clonotype itself: One end of the junction is discordant with germline, which a read error may explain. The V gene is TRBV5-5, the J gene TRBJ1-4; weak D call: TRBD1 (5 bases). Germline CDR1 SGHKS, CDR2 YYEKEE (reference sequence). The CDR3 sequence is 13 residues long. The CDR3 loop is CAGSQGGDEKLFF. For the CDR3, the DNA is TGTGCCGGCAGCCAGGGAGGCGATGAAAAACTGTTTTTT.

Worth noting for this clonotype: This sequence may be a read error, since a much larger clone differs from it by one base. The rearrangement links TRBV20-1 to TRBJ2-7; D uncertain. CDR3 length: 14 amino acids. Between the trimmed V and J ends, which lost 6 bases and 6 bases, there was a span of 21 bases. Germline V gene data show CDR1 as DFQATT and CDR2 as SNEGSKA (reference sequence). The CDR3 sequence: CSALRRVGVSEQYF. In DNA form, the CDR3 reads TGCAGTGCCCTCAGACGGGTCGGCGTCTCCGAGCAGTACTTC.

This clonotype was seen a handful of times. The V call is TRBV11-2, the J call TRBJ1-1; no firm D call. V gave up 3 bases and J gave up 7 bases, with 12 bases separating them. The CDR3 is 13 amino acids. CDR1 is SGHAT and CDR2 is FQNNGV in the germline V gene. CDR3 protein: CASSFAQSGEAFF. CDR3 DNA: TGTGCCAGCAGCTTCGCGCAGAGCGGTGAAGCTTTCTTT.

This clonotype is labeled as medium-sized. V and J are TRBV5-1 and TRBJ2-3; D call uncertain. CDR3 length: 14 residues. Between the trimmed V and J ends, which lost 1 base and 3 bases, there was a span of 9 bases. Germline V CDR1 and CDR2: SGHRS, YFSETQ. The CDR3 sequence: CASSLSLRTDTQYF. The CDR3 region has the DNA TGCGCCAGCAGCTTGAGCCTCCGAACAGATACGCAGTATTTT.

There are many counts of this clonotype. The chain recombines TRBV10-3 with TRBJ2-1; no clear D gene. The V gene lost 4 bases and the J gene lost 5 bases, with 3 bases spanning the gap. CDR1 and CDR2 (germline): ENHRY, SYGVKD. The CDR3 is 11 residues long. Here the CDR3 DNA reads TGTGCCATCAGTGCGAACAATGAGCAGTTCTTC. As protein: CAISANNEQFF.

The chain couples TRBV3-1 to TRBJ1-3; D ambiguous. This CDR3 region has 15 residues. From germline, CDR1 is LGHDT and CDR2 YNNKEL (reference sequence). Trimming took 2 bases from V and 1 from J, leaving 9 bases between them. The chain's CDR3 is CASSQRTLSGNTIYF. CDR3 coding DNA: TGTGCCAGCAGCCAACGGACTTTGTCTGGAAACACCATATATTTT.

A note on this clonotype: A much larger clone lies one base from this, so it may be a read error. The chain recombines TRBV6-1 with TRBJ1-5, with D perhaps matching TRBD1 (6 bases). The germline gives CDR1 MNHNS, CDR2 SASEGT. The CDR3 has 15 residues. CDR3 DNA sequence: TGTACCAGCAGTGGTGGACAGTATAGCAATCAGCCCCAGCATTTT. This codes for CTSSGGQYSNQPQHF.

The gene calls are TRBV20-1 and TRBJ2-3; D may be TRBD2 (5 bases). The CDR3 consists of 12 residues. Trimming removed 7 bases at V and 5 bases at J, with 13 bases between. Germline-derived CDR1 and CDR2 are DFQATT and SNEGSKA (reference sequence). The CDR3 coding sequence is TGCAGTGGGAGGACCGGCGAAGATACGCAGTATTTT. Amino acid sequence: CSGRTGEDTQYF.

Points on this clonotype: The junction differs from germline at one of its ends, possibly a read error. The chain is built from TRBV14 and TRBJ2-2, with 8 bases lining up with TRBD2. CDR3 length: 15 residues. Looked up from germline, CDR1 is SGHDN and CDR2 is FVKESK. This CDR3 is CARSQSGGSTGELFF. The CDR3 DNA is TGTGCCCGCAGCCAGAGCGGGGGTAGCACCGGGGAGCTGTTTTTT.

By proportion, this clonotype is medium-sized. The chain is built from TRBV27 and TRBJ2-7, with D unclear. CDR3 size: 13 residues. Trimming pared 5 bases from V and 5 bases from J, leaving 13 bases between. The germline V gene encodes CDR1 MNHEY and CDR2 SMNVEV (reference sequence). CDR3 residues: CASSTRMVNEQYF. CDR3 coding DNA: TGTGCCAGCAGTACGCGGATGGTTAACGAGCAGTACTTC.

This clonotype appeared many times. The chain links TRBV18 to TRBJ1-5; D might be TRBD1 (5 bases). With 2 bases removed from V and 2 bases from J, the gap between germline ends came to 16 bases. Germline values: CDR1 KGHSH, CDR2 LQKENI. The CDR3 contains 17 residues. The CDR3 region is CASSPSTEGLGNQPQHF. In DNA, the CDR3 is TGTGCCAGCTCACCATCGACAGAGGGTTTGGGCAATCAGCCCCAGCATTTT.

For this clonotype: A much larger clone lies a single base off, so this may be a read error. DNA for the CDR3: TGCAGTGCTTGGGAACTAGCGGGGGGTCTGAGATCACAGTTC. Its protein product is CSAWELAGGLRSQF. This sequence joins TRBV20-1 and TRBJ2-7, with 12 bases lining up with TRBD2. This CDR3 comprises 14 residues. Germline values: CDR1 DFQATT, CDR2 SNEGSKA (reference sequence).